The present T cell receptor beta chain was sequenced within a study of post-analysis software for immune sequencing data (dated by TCRdb to the mid-2010s). A note on the overall study: The recorded disease courses included relapsing-remitting, secondary progressive and progressive-relapsing multiple sclerosis, and some patients had no subtype annotation. Patient repertoires were compared against some twelve previously published healthy control repertoires from donors aged roughly 6 to 26 years. A subset of samples was prepared in parallel using single-end sample barcoding, then pooled and co-amplified after Illumina adapter ligation. General findings and caveats noted by the study authors: Roughly 5 TRBV segments, including TRBV5-6, TRBV5-1 and TRBV20-1, were significantly more frequent in patients than controls. Strong co-clustering of samples prepared in the same batch was shown by direct clustering with F measure, prompting a batch-effect correction. Compared with controls, multiple sclerosis patients had significantly lower normalized Chao1 diversity, a finding suggesting substantial peripheral T-cell clonal expansion. The control group was slightly older than the multiple sclerosis patient group.

The library was made by PCR. Sequencing was performed on an Illumina HiSeq 2500. Unique molecular identifiers were incorporated into TCR beta cDNA libraries to reduce PCR and sequencing biases. Some 500,000 cDNA molecules were obtained per 1 to 10 million input T cells, so each molecule approximated one T cell. The patient libraries were prepared and sequenced with the same protocol used for the earlier healthy control dataset. Within a given batch, samples were prepared together, multiplexed and sequenced on the same HiSeq lane. As for how the authors treated the data: Raw barcoded reads were processed with MIGEC, discarding single-read molecular identifier groups before consensus assembly and CDR3 extraction. VDJtools was used for post-analysis of the clonotype tables, and diversity was normalized by down-sampling every dataset to the size of the smallest sample. Repertoire overlap clustering matched CDR3 amino acid but not nucleotide sequences to correct batch-related cross-sample contamination. The public reads were run again by TCRdb, first through fastp at Q25 and then through MiXCR, and only productive beta chains were kept. When rows share a CDR3 protein, they turn into one entry using the most common DNA and genes. TCRdb's processing, not the authors' own work, is the source of the V and J calls. For this sample there are roughly 580,000 distinct CDR3 sequences; roughly 46% appear just once. The ten largest make up over 1.5% of the sample.

TCR beta repertoires were profiled from peripheral blood of 13 young patients with multiple sclerosis to demonstrate the VDJtools post-analysis software. Multiple sclerosis patients were children and adolescents aged about 6 to 17 years. Points on this clonotype: It lacks a known antigen. Base qualities are not recorded, but no much larger clone differs from it by a single base.

The cysteine opens and the phenylalanine closes a CDR3 of 17 amino acids. The retained sequence is limited to the CDR3, 51 bases, with the frame set at the first base. CDR1 and CDR2, looked up from the germline V gene, are SGHRS and YFSETQ. V is reduced by 3 bases and J by 2 bases, leaving a spacing of 20 bases between them. This TCR was recovered from a girl aged 5-17 years with multiple sclerosis. The sample was blood. The sequence joins TRBV5-1 to TRBJ1-1; the D segment could be TRBD1, given 5 matching bases. The nucleotide sequence is given as TGCGCCAGCAGCTCGGAGGGTTCGGGCAGGGTAAACACTGAAGCTTTCTTT. Translated, it reads CASSSEGSGRVNTEAFF. This CDR3, with the reference TRBV5-1 and TRBJ1-1 proteins standing in past its ends, gives the full variable domain KAGVTQTPRYLIKTRGQQVTLSCSPISGHRSVSWYQQTPGQGLQFLFEYFSETQRNKGNFPGRFSGRQFSNSRSEMNVSTLELGDSALYLCASSSEGSGRVNTEAFFGQGTRLTVV.